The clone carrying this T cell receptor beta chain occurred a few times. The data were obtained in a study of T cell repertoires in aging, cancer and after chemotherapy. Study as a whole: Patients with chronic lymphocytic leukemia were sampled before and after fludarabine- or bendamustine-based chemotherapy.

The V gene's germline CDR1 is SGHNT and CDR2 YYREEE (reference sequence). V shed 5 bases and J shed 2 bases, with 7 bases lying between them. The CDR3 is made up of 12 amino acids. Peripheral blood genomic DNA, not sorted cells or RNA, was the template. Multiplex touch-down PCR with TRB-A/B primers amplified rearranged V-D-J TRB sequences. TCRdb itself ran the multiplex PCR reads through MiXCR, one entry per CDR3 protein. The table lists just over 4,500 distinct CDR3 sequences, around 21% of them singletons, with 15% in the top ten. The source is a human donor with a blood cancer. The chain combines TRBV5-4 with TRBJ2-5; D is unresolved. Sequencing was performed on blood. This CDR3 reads CASRAQQETQYF. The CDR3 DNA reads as TGTGCCAGCAGAGCCCAGCAAGAGACCCAGTACTTC.